The 5 T cell receptor beta chains presented below share a single source sample, sequenced in a study of cytomegalovirus exposure and HLA in healthy donors. With 60 Vbeta and 13 Jbeta primers, the PCR was carried out. Assay: immunoSEQ multiplex PCR; the TCRdb copy retains only in-frame clones and omits some. The sample lists approximately 150,000 clones, roughly three quarters occurring once. Specimen: PBMCs. The origin of the receptors is a middle-aged woman in good health and CMV-seronegative.

This clone was observed a single time. The gene calls are TRBV19 and TRBJ1-1; D gene ambiguous. Germline CDR1 is LNHDA and CDR2 is SQIVND (reference sequence). This CDR3 spans 15 amino acids. V lost 1 base to trimming and J lost 1 base, with 10 bases between them. The CDR3 DNA follows: TGTGCCAGTAGTATAGCAGGCGTCGAGAACACTGAAGCTTTCTTT. It is translated as CASSIAGVENTEAFF.

The rearrangement links TRBV7-9 to TRBJ2-1, with 8 bases aligning to TRBD2. CDR3 size: 15 residues. V shed 8 bases, J shed 2 bases, and the junction held 8 bases outside the gene matches. Per the germline V gene, CDR1 is SEHNR and CDR2 is FQNEAQ (reference sequence). Here the CDR3 reads CASGTGGATYNEQFF. CDR3 DNA sequence: TGTGCCAGCGGCACGGGGGGGGCTACCTACAATGAGCAGTTCTTC.

This clone was seen only once. The chain uses TRBV19 and TRBJ1-2; D might be TRBD1 (5 bases). Germline V gene data show CDR1 as LNHDA and CDR2 as SQIVND (reference sequence). The CDR3 runs 15 residues. V was trimmed by 6 bases and J by 4 bases, leaving 18 bases between them. CDR3 region: CASRDGTPGVYGYTF. In nucleotides, the CDR3 is TGTGCCAGTAGGGACGGGACTCCGGGGGTCTATGGCTACACCTTC.

This chain links TRBV11-2 with TRBJ2-1, with D perhaps TRBD2 (6 bases). The germline CDR1 and CDR2 sequences are SGHAT and FQNNGV. The CDR3 length is 13 residues. Trimming stripped 9 bases from V and 5 bases from J, with 14 bases between. The chain's CDR3 is CASIAGLHNEQFF. In DNA, the CDR3 is TGTGCCAGTATAGCTGGACTACACAATGAGCAGTTCTTC.

V and J are TRBV11-3 and TRBJ2-3; D is ambiguous. The germline V gene has CDR1 SGHNT and CDR2 YENEEA. With 1 base removed from V and 1 base from J, the gap between germline ends came to 6 bases. The CDR3 covers 14 residues. CDR3 nucleotides: TGTGCCAGCAGCTTAGGGCTTCGCACAGATACGCAGTATTTT. Its translation is CASSLGLRTDTQYF.